Listed below are T cell receptor beta chains from one sample, sequenced in a study of Ad26.COV2.S vaccination and SARS-CoV-2 variants. The protocol was immunoSEQ multiplex PCR, while the TCRdb copy is restricted to in-frame clones and leaves out a portion. The repertoire holds a few hundred thousand clones, with 90% as singletons. The material sequenced was peripheral blood, taken in a trial of Ad26.COV2.S vaccine versus placebo. These receptors all come from a person aged 18 to 59 who received the Ad26.COV2.S COVID-19 vaccine or a placebo. CDR3s include the opening cysteine and the closing phenylalanine or tryptophan. A D gene is named only where the DNA matches it firmly. Clone sizes are given selectively: once, few, many, or a class where the clone is expanded.

.	TRBV6-1	TRBJ1-2	TRBD1	TGTGCCAGCAGTGAACCCCGACAGGGTCAATATGGCTACACCTTC	CASSEPRQGQYGYTF
.	TRBV20-1	TRBJ2-5	.	TGCAGTGCTAGAGACAGGGAGGCCCAGTACTTC	CSARDREAQYF
.	TRBV6-5	TRBJ1-4	.	TGTGCCAGCAGTTACTCGACTGTAGGTGGTGAAAAACTGTTTTTT	CASSYSTVGGEKLFF
.	TRBV3-1/TRBV3-2	TRBJ2-2	TRBD2	TGTGCCAGCAGCCCACTAGCGGGGACGAACACCGGGGAGCTGTTTTTT	CASSPLAGTNTGELFF
.	TRBV25-1	TRBJ1-3	.	TGTGCCAGCAGACCCAGCAGGGTTGGTGGAAACACCATATATTTT	CASRPSRVGGNTIYF
.	TRBV9	TRBJ2-1	TRBD2	TGTGCCAGCAGCGTCCAGCGGGACGGTGAGCAGTTCTTC	CASSVQRDGEQFF
.	TRBV3-1/TRBV3-2	TRBJ2-7	.	TGTGCCAGCAGCCAAGGGCCCCTTTACGAGCAGTACTTC	CASSQGPLYEQYF
.	TRBV7-6	TRBJ2-7	TRBD1	TGTGCCAGCAGCCCTGTACCGGGACAGGGACACGAGCAGTACTTC	CASSPVPGQGHEQYF
.	TRBV2	TRBJ1-1	TRBD1	TGTGCCAGCAGAAACAGGGGGTTGGACACTGAAGCTTTCTTT	CASRNRGLDTEAFF
.	TRBV19	TRBJ2-1	TRBD2	TGTGCCAGTAGCCCTCCCCTAGCGGGAGTGGTGAATGAGCAGTTCTTC	CASSPPLAGVVNEQFF
.	TRBV28	TRBJ2-7	TRBD1	TGTGCCAGCAGGAGACAGGGCGGATCCTACGAGCAGTACTTC	CASRRQGGSYEQYF
.	TRBV5-1	TRBJ2-5	TRBD2	TGCGCCAGCAGCTTGGGACTAGCGTATCAAGAGACCCAGTACTTC	CASSLGLAYQETQYF
.	TRBV27	TRBJ2-1	TRBD2	TGTGCCAGCAGTGCCGGGACTAGCGGCTTATACAATGAGCAGTTCTTC	CASSAGTSGLYNEQFF
once	TRBV5-6	TRBJ2-3	TRBD1	TGTGCCAGCAGCTTGGGACAGGGGGCCACAGATACGCAGTATTTT	CASSLGQGATDTQYF
few	TRBV7-9	TRBJ2-5	.	TGTGCCAGCAGCTTCAGGGGCGGAGAGACCCAGTACTTC	CASSFRGGETQYF
once	TRBV6-6	TRBJ1-4	.	TGTGCCAGCAGTTACTCCCAATACAATGAAAAACTGTTTTTT	CASSYSQYNEKLFF
.	TRBV10-3	TRBJ2-7	TRBD2	TGTGCCATCAATCAGGGCGGGAGTACGAGCGAGCAGTACTTC	CAINQGGSTSEQYF
.	TRBV28	TRBJ2-7	.	TGTGCCAGCAGTTTGGGGGATCGCGGGTCCTACGAGCAGTACTTC	CASSLGDRGSYEQYF
.	TRBV7-8	TRBJ1-6	TRBD1	TGTGCCAGCAGCCCTGGACAGGGACCCCTCCACTTT	CASSPGQGPLHF
.	TRBV20-1	TRBJ2-7	.	TGCAGTGCTAGTTGGGATACTAGGAATAGCTCGTACGAGCAGTACTTC	CSASWDTRNSSYEQYF
.	TRBV28	TRBJ1-2	TRBD1	TGTGCCAGCAGTCCCCCGGGACAGGGTCGGGGCTACACCTTC	CASSPPGQGRGYTF
.	TRBV7-6	TRBJ2-2	.	TGTGCCAGCAGCTTACGAAGCAGGGGGGGCACCGGGGAGCTGTTTTTT	CASSLRSRGGTGELFF
.	TRBV4-1	TRBJ2-1	TRBD2	TGCGCCAGCAGCCATAGACTAGCGGGAGTGGAAAATGAGCAGTTCTTC	CASSHRLAGVENEQFF
.	TRBV7-2	TRBJ1-5	TRBD1	TGTGCCAGCAGCCCCCCACCGGGACAGGGGGCGAGTGAGCAGCCCCAGCATTTT	CASSPPPGQGASEQPQHF
.	TRBV24-1	TRBJ2-1	.	TGTGCCACCAGTGATCATAAGGACCCCCAGAGCTCCTACAATGAGCAGTTCTTC	CATSDHKDPQSSYNEQFF
.	TRBV29-1	TRBJ2-7	TRBD2	TGCGCGGGTAGCGGGACCAAAAGGCACGAGCAGTACTTC	CAGSGTKRHEQYF
.	TRBV11-1	TRBJ2-2	TRBD2	TGTGCCAGCACCCAGACTAGCGGGAGCGCCACCGGGGAGCTGTTTTTT	CASTQTSGSATGELFF
.	TRBV3-1/TRBV3-2	TRBJ2-1	TRBD1	TGTGCCAGCAGCCAAGGTATGTCACAGGGGGGTGAGCAGTTCTTC	CASSQGMSQGGEQFF
.	TRBV4-2	TRBJ2-1	TRBD1	TGTGCCAGCAGCCTCAGACAGGGGGAGACCTTATTAAACAATGAGCAGTTCTTC	CASSLRQGETLLNNEQFF
.	TRBV19	TRBJ2-1	TRBD2	TGTGCCAGCGGAGCGGGAGGGCTCTCATCCGGTGAGCAGTTCTTC	CASGAGGLSSGEQFF
.	TRBV11-1	TRBJ2-7	.	TGTGCCAGCAGCTTAGGGAGAGGCGGCTACGAGCAGTACTTC	CASSLGRGGYEQYF
.	TRBV28	TRBJ2-1	TRBD2	TGTGCCAGCAGTCCCCCAACTAGCGGCAATGAGCAGTTCTTC	CASSPPTSGNEQFF
.	TRBV28	TRBJ1-3	.	TGTGCCAGCAGTCGAGACAGAGCGGGAAACACCATATATTTT	CASSRDRAGNTIYF
.	TRBV6-2/TRBV6-3	TRBJ2-7	.	TGTGCCAGCAGTTATTACAAGTACGAGCAGTACTTC	CASSYYKYEQYF
.	TRBV5-1	TRBJ2-1	TRBD2	TGCGCCAGCAGCCGGACTAGCGGGAGCTCCTACAATGAGCAGTTCTTC	CASSRTSGSSYNEQFF
.	TRBV7-6	TRBJ2-3	.	TGTGCCAGCAGCTTAGTTCTTTCTACAGGACCCACAGATACGCAGTATTTT	CASSLVLSTGPTDTQYF
.	TRBV11-2	TRBJ2-1	.	TGTGCCAGCAGCTACCGTTCGCATGAGCAGTTCTTC	CASSYRSHEQFF
.	TRBV27	TRBJ2-5	.	TGTGCCAGCAGTTTATGGAGGGCTGAGACCCAGTACTTC	CASSLWRAETQYF
.	TRBV25-1	TRBJ2-3	.	TGTGCCAGCAGATATTCAGATACGCAGTATTTT	CASRYSDTQYF
.	TRBV5-8	TRBJ1-2	TRBD1	TGTGCCAGCAGCTTTGGGGACAGGGGACCGCTCGGCTATGGCTACACCTTC	CASSFGDRGPLGYGYTF
.	TRBV7-7	TRBJ2-5	TRBD1	TGTGCTAGCAGCTTAGGGACAGGTTCCCAAGAGACCCAGTACTTC	CASSLGTGSQETQYF
.	TRBV28	TRBJ2-7	TRBD2	TGTGCCAGCAGCCCAAGACTAGCGGGTGCCTACGAGCAGTACTTC	CASSPRLAGAYEQYF
.	TRBV6-4	TRBJ2-7	.	TGTGCCAGCAGTCGTTCCTACGAGCAGTACTTC	CASSRSYEQYF
.	TRBV9	TRBJ2-7	.	TGTGCCAGCAACCTGGACGGAAACTCCTACGAGCAGTACTTC	CASNLDGNSYEQYF
.	TRBV19	TRBJ2-1	.	TGTGCCAGTAGTATAGGACGGGAGCCTTACAATGAGCAGTTCTTC	CASSIGREPYNEQFF
.	TRBV28	TRBJ1-2	TRBD1	TGTGCCAGCAGTTCGGGGACAGGGGGCACCTATGGCTACACCTTC	CASSSGTGGTYGYTF
.	TRBV6-4	TRBJ2-3	.	TGTGCCAGCAGTGACTCGACCGACACAGATACGCAGTATTTT	CASSDSTDTDTQYF
.	TRBV28	TRBJ1-5	.	TGTGCCAGCAGTGGGGATCAGCCCCAGCATTTT	CASSGDQPQHF
.	TRBV27	TRBJ1-5	TRBD1	TGTGCCAGCAGCCTTACAGGGGGAGAACAGCCCCAGCATTTT	CASSLTGGEQPQHF
.	TRBV7-2	TRBJ2-7	.	TGTGCCAGCAGCTTATCCGGGGTCTGGGAGCAGTACTTC	CASSLSGVWEQYF
.	TRBV5-4	TRBJ2-7	.	TGTGCCAGCAGGACAGACTCCTACGAGCAGTACTTC	CASRTDSYEQYF
.	TRBV20-1	TRBJ1-5	.	TGCAGTGCTAGTGTGGACCTCAATCAGCCCCAGCATTTT	CSASVDLNQPQHF
.	TRBV3-1/TRBV3-2	TRBJ2-7	.	TGTGCCAGCAGCCAAGGGGCGGGCGGAGGGTACGAGCAGTACTTC	CASSQGAGGGYEQYF
once	TRBV5-7	TRBJ1-1	TRBD1	TGTGCCAGCAGCTCTATCCATAAGATGACAGGGGGCTTAAACACTGAAGCTTTCTTT	CASSSIHKMTGGLNTEAFF